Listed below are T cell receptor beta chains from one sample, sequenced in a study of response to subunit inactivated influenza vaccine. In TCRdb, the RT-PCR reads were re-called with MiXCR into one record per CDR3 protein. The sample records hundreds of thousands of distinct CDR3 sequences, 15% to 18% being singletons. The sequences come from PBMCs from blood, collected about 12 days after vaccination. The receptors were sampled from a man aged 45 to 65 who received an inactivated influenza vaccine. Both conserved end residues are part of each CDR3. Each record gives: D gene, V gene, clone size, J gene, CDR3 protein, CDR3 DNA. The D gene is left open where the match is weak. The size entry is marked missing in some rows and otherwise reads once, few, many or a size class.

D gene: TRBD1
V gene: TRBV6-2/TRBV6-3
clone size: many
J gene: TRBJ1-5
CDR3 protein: CASSWDRKLNQPQHF
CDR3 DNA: TGTGCCAGCAGTTGGGACAGAAAATTAAATCAGCCCCAGCATTTT

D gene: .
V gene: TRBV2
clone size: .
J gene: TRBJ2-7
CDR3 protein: CASKTSGTTVSYEQYF
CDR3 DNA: TGTGCCAGCAAGACCTCCGGGACGACGGTCAGCTACGAGCAGTACTTC

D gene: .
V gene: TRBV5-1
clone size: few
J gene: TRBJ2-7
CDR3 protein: CASSLAGGKDEQYF
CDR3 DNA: TGCGCCAGCAGCTTGGCCGGAGGGAAGGACGAGCAGTACTTC

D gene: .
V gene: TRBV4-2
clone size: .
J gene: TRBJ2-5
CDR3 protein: CASSPRASGGAETQYF
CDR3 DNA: TGTGCCAGCAGCCCAAGAGCATCCGGGGGCGCAGAGACCCAGTACTTC

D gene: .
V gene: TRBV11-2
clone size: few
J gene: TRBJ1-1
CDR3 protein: CASSLDGMEFTEAFF
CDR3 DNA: TGTGCCAGCAGCTTGGACGGGATGGAGTTCACTGAAGCTTTCTTT

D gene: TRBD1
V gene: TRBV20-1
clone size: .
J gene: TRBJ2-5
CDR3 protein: CSARQGAQETQYF
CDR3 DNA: TGCAGTGCTAGGCAGGGGGCTCAAGAGACCCAGTACTTC

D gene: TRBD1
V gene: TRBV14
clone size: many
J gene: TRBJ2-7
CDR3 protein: CASSQEQGAGEQYF
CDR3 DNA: TGTGCCAGCAGCCAAGAGCAGGGGGCGGGGGAGCAGTACTTC

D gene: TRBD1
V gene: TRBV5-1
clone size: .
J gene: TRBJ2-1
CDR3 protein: CASSLVGTGLYNEQFF
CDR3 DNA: TGCGCCAGCAGCTTGGTTGGGACAGGGCTCTACAATGAGCAGTTCTTC

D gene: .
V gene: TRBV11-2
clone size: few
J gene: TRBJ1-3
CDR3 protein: CASSLGRVGLTGGNTIYF
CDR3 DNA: TGTGCCAGCAGCTTAGGCCGGGTGGGGTTGACCGGTGGAAACACCATATATTTT

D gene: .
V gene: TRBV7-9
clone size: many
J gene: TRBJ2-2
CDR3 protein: CASSLLAGELFF
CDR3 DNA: TGTGCCAGCAGCTTGCTAGCCGGGGAGCTGTTTTTT

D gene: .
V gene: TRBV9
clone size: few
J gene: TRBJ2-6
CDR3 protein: CASSNRRDSGANVLTF
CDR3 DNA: TGTGCCAGCAGCAACCGAAGAGACTCTGGGGCCAACGTCCTGACTTTC

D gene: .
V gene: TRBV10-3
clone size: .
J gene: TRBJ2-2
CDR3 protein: CATSGPGELFF
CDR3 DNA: TGTGCCACAAGCGGACCTGGGGAGCTGTTTTTT

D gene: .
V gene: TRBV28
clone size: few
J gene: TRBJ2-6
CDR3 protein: CASTLQGGTGANVLTF
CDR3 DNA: TGTGCCAGCACCCTTCAAGGGGGAACTGGGGCCAACGTCCTGACTTTC

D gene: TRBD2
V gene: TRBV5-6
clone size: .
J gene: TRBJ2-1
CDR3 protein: CASSPGLAGGGYNEQFF
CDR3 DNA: TGTGCCAGCAGCCCTGGACTAGCGGGAGGGGGCTACAATGAGCAGTTCTTC

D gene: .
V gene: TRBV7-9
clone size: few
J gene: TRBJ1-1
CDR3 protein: CASTTISENTEAFF
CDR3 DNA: TGTGCCAGCACCACGATATCAGAGAACACTGAAGCTTTCTTT

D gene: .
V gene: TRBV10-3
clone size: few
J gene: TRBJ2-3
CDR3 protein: CAISATVLSTDTQYF
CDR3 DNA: TGTGCCATCAGTGCGACCGTGTTGAGCACAGATACGCAGTATTTT

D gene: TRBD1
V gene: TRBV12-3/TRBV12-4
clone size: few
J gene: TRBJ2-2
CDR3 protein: CASSLGQGWTGELFF
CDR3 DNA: TGTGCCAGCAGTTTGGGACAGGGATGGACCGGGGAGCTGTTTTTT

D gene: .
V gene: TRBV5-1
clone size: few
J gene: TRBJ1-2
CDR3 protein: CASSATATNYGYTF
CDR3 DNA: TGCGCCAGCAGCGCGACAGCTACTAACTATGGCTACACCTTC

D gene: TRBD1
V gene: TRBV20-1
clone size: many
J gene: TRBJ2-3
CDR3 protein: CSGARGWTDTQYF
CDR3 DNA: TGCAGTGGGGCCAGGGGGTGGACAGATACGCAGTATTTT

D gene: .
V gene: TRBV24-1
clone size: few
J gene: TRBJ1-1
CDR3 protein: CATSRTSENTEAFF
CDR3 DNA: TGTGCCACCTCCCGGACGAGTGAGAACACTGAAGCTTTCTTT

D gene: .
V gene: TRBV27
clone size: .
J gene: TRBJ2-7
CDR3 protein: CASSLTSTYEQYF
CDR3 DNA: TGTGCCAGCAGTTTAACAAGTACCTACGAGCAGTACTTC

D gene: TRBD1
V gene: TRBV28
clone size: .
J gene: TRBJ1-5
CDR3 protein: CASSSPGTGNYQPQHF
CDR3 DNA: TGTGCCAGCAGTTCCCCCGGGACAGGCAACTATCAGCCCCAGCATTTT

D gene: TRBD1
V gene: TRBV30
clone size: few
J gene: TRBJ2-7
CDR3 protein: CAWSTGQGHSYEQYF
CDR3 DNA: TGTGCCTGGAGTACCGGACAGGGGCACTCCTACGAGCAGTACTTC

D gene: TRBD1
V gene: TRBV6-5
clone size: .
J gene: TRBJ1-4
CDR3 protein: CASSYRPGQGSEKLFF
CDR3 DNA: TGTGCCAGCAGTTACCGACCGGGACAGGGGAGTGAAAAACTGTTTTTT

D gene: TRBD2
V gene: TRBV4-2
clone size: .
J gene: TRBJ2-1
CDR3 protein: CASSQGVAGGPGNEQFF
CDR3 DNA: TGTGCCAGCAGCCAAGGAGTGGCGGGAGGGCCGGGGAATGAGCAGTTCTTC

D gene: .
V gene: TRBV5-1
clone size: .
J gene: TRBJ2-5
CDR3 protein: CASTNLQGSETQYF
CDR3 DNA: TGCGCCAGCACCAATTTACAGGGTTCAGAGACCCAGTACTTC

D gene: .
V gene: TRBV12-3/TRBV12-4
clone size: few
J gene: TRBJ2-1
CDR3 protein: CASTPNLVFHEQFF
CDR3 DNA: TGTGCCAGCACCCCCAATCTAGTTTTTCATGAGCAGTTCTTC

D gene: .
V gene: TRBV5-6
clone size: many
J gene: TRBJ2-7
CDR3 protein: CASSFPTGREQYF
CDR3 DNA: TGTGCCAGCAGCTTTCCGACAGGGAGGGAGCAGTACTTC

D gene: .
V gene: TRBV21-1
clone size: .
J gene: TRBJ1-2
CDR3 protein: CASSKEDQRGQGYYGYTF
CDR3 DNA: TGTGCCAGCAGCAAAGAGGACCAACGGGGACAGGGGTACTATGGCTACACCTTC

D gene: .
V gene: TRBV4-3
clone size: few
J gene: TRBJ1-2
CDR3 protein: CASSQEYARGNYGYTF
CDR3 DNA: TGCGCCAGCAGCCAAGAGTATGCAAGAGGAAACTATGGCTACACCTTC

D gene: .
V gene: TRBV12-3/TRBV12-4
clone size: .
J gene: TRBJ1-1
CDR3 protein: CASTRVMNTEAFF
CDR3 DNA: TGTGCCAGCACCCGGGTGATGAACACTGAAGCTTTCTTT

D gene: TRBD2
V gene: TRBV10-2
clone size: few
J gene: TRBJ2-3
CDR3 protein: CASSEELAGGRTDTQYF
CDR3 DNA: TGCGCCAGCAGTGAGGAACTAGCGGGGGGCCGCACAGATACGCAGTATTTT

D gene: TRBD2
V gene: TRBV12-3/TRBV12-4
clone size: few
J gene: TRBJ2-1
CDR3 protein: CASRGAAGGGNEQFF
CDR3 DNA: TGTGCCAGCAGAGGTGCGGCGGGGGGCGGCAATGAGCAGTTCTTC

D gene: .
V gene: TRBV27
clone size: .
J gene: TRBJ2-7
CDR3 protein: CASRTGHDYEQYF
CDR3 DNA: TGTGCCAGCAGAACGGGACACGACTACGAGCAGTACTTC

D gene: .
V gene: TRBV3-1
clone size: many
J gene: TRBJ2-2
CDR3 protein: CASSQPQFTGELFF
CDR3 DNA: TGTGCCAGCAGCCAGCCTCAGTTCACCGGGGAGCTGTTTTTT

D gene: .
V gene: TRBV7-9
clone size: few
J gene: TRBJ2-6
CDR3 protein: CASRQDASGANVLTF
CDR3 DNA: TGTGCCAGCAGACAGGACGCCTCTGGGGCCAACGTCCTGACTTTC

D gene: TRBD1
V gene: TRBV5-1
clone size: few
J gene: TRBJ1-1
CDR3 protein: CASSLGRGLVTEAFF
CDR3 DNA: TGCGCCAGCAGCTTAGGCAGGGGGCTGGTCACTGAAGCTTTCTTT

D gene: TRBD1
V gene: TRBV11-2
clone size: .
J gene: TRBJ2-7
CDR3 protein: CASSLEATGVEQYF
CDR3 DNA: TGTGCCAGCAGCTTAGAAGCGACAGGGGTGGAGCAGTACTTC

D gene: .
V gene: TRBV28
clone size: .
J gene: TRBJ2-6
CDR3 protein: CASSLSGFDSGANVLTF
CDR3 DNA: TGTGCCAGCAGTTTATCCGGCTTCGACTCTGGGGCCAACGTCCTGACTTTC

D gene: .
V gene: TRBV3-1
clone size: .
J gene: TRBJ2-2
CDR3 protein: CASSRAPQTGELFF
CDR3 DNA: TGTGCCAGCAGCCGGGCCCCCCAAACGGGGGAGCTGTTTTTT

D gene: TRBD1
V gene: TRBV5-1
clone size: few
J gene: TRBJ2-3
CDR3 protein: CASSSGGQGIFTDTQYF
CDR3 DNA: TGCGCCAGCAGCTCAGGAGGACAGGGAATATTCACAGATACGCAGTATTTT

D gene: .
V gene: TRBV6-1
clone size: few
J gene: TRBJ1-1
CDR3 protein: CASSENDRNTEAFF
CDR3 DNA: TGTGCCAGCAGTGAAAATGACAGGAACACTGAAGCTTTCTTT

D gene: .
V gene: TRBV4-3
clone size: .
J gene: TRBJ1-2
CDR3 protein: CASSQLDGNYGYTF
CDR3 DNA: TGCGCCAGCAGCCAGCTGGACGGGAACTATGGCTACACCTTC

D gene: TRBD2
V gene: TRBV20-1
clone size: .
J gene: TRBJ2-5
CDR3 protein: CSARESLAGETQYF
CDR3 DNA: TGCAGTGCTAGAGAATCGTTAGCGGGAGAGACCCAGTACTTC

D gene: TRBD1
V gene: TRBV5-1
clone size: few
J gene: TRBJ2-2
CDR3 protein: CASKRVTGGANGELFF
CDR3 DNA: TGCGCCAGCAAGAGGGTGACAGGGGGCGCGAACGGGGAGCTGTTTTTT

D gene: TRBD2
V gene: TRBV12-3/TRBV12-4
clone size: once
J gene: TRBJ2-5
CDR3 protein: CASSDSGGETQYF
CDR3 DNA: TGTGCCAGCAGCGACAGCGGGGGCGAGACCCAGTACTTC

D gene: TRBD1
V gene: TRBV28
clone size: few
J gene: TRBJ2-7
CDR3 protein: CASRDRGLAYEQYF
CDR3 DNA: TGTGCCAGCAGGGACAGGGGCCTAGCCTACGAGCAGTACTTC

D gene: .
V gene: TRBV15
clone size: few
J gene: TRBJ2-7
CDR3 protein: CATSRDGGPTYEQYF
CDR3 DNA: TGTGCCACCAGCAGGGACGGAGGCCCTACCTACGAGCAGTACTTC

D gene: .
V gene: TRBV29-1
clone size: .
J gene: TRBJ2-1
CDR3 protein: CSVDLSLASASSYNEQFF
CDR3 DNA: TGCAGCGTTGACTTATCGCTGGCGAGCGCCAGCTCCTACAATGAGCAGTTCTTC

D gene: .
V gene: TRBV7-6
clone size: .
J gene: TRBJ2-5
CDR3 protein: CASSFITFQETQYF
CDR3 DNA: TGTGCCAGCAGCTTCATCACGTTCCAAGAGACCCAGTACTTC

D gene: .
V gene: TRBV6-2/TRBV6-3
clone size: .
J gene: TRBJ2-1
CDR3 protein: CASSYSMGGDTWNEQFF
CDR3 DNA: TGTGCCAGCAGTTACTCGATGGGGGGTGACACCTGGAATGAGCAGTTCTTC

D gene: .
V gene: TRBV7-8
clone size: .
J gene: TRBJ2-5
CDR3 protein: CASSLTAQGVETQYF
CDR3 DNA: TGTGCCAGCAGCTTAACTGCACAGGGCGTAGAGACCCAGTACTTC

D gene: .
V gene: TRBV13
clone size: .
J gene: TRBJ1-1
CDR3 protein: CASSLPSVNTEAFF
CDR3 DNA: TGTGCCAGCAGCCTACCTTCGGTGAACACTGAAGCTTTCTTT

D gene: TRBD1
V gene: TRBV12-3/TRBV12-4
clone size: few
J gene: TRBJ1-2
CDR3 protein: CASSSTGGSYGYTF
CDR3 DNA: TGTGCCAGCAGTTCGACAGGGGGTTCGTATGGCTACACCTTC

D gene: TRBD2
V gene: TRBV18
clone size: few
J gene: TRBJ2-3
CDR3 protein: CASSPPLAGADTQYF
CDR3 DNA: TGTGCCAGCTCACCACCCCTAGCGGGGGCAGATACGCAGTATTTT

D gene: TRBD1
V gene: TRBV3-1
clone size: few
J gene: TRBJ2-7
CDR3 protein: CASSQRSGTGDHEQYF
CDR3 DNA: TGTGCCAGCAGCCAGAGATCCGGGACAGGGGACCACGAGCAGTACTTC